The sequence of this T cell receptor beta chain was determined in a study of response to subunit inactivated influenza vaccine. TCRdb reanalysed the RT-PCR reads using MiXCR and keeps one entry per CDR3 protein. Among roughly 790,000 distinct CDR3 sequences listed, 20% to 25% were seen once. Comments on this clonotype: Antigen specificity is unknown.

Study conclusions and caveats: The authors suggested that few new T cells are recruited per seasonal influenza vaccination.

The CDR3 totals 13 residues. Germline values: CDR1 SQVTM, CDR2 ANQGSEA. The germline V and J ends were trimmed by 4 bases and 7 bases, with 15 bases remaining between them. The V gene is TRBV29-1, the J gene TRBJ2-3; D not certain. This sample comprised PBMCs from blood, obtained 5 to 6 days after vaccination. This clonotype was obtained from a man aged 45 to 65 who received an inactivated influenza vaccine. The CDR3 sequence is CSVGGVQLHTQYF. CDR3 DNA: TGCAGCGTTGGTGGGGTCCAGCTTCATACGCAGTATTTT.